These 26 T cell receptor beta chains were all obtained from the same sample, sequenced in a study of neurological immune-mediated disorders. TCRdb re-derived calls from the 5' RACE reads in MiXCR, one entry per CDR3 protein. This table holds roughly 28,000 distinct CDR3 sequences, 10% to 15% found once. The specimen was PBMCs. These receptors were obtained from a man in his sixties in good health.

In this sample, this clonotype turned up many times. J is TRBJ2-2 and V is TRBV5-1; D is perhaps TRBD2 (7 bases). V was clipped by 4 bases and J by 4 bases, with 14 bases between them. The CDR3 totals 15 residues. In germline, CDR1 is SGHRS, CDR2 YFSETQ. Written as DNA, the CDR3 is TGCGCCAGCAGCCCTTCGGGGGGCAGCACCGGGGAGCTGTTTTTT. This translates into CASSPSGGSTGELFF.

The J gene is TRBJ1-1, the V gene TRBV18; D unresolved. This CDR3 comprises 15 residues. The V end lost 1 base, the J end lost 1 base, and 10 bases lay between the germline ends. Germline CDR1 KGHSH, CDR2 LQKENI. The CDR3 DNA follows: TGTGCCAGCTCACCACTAACGGTTAAGAACACTGAAGCTTTCTTT. Translated: CASSPLTVKNTEAFF. The whole variable domain, remainder taken from reference TRBV18 and TRBJ1-1, is NAGVMQNPRHLVRRRGQEARLRCSPMKGHSHVYWYRQLPEEGLKFMVYLQKENIIDESGMPKERFSAEFPKEGPSILRIQQVVRGDSAAYFCASSPLTVKNTEAFFGQGTRLTVV.

This clonotype was seen repeatedly, ten times or more. The genes are TRBV5-6 and TRBJ2-7; D not resolved. Germline CDR1 is SGHDT and CDR2 is YYEEEE. Trimming removed 0 bases from V and 4 bases from J, with 11 bases in between. The CDR3 length is 14 residues. The DNA of the CDR3 is TGTGCCAGCAGCTTGGGTGGGGATTTTTACGAGCAGTACTTC. Protein: CASSLGGDFYEQYF.

The sample holds many counts of this clonotype. V is TRBV6-5 and J is TRBJ2-5; D unresolved. The V end lost 0 bases, the J end lost 5 bases, and 10 bases lay between the germline ends. Germline CDR1 is MNHEY and CDR2 is SVGAGI. The CDR3 loop spans 14 amino acids. This CDR3 reads CASSYSARLETQYF. CDR3 in DNA: TGTGCCAGCAGTTACTCGGCTCGTCTGGAGACCCAGTACTTC.

This clonotype was counted between two and nine times. The chain has TRBV20-1 and TRBJ1-2, with no clear D. There are 11 residues in the CDR3. Germline-derived CDR1 and CDR2 are DFQATT and SNEGSKA (reference sequence). The germline V and J ends were trimmed by 6 bases and 4 bases, with 9 bases remaining between them. The CDR3 region has the DNA TGCAGTGCCAAGGAGACCTATGGCTACACCTTC. Amino acids: CSAKETYGYTF.

This clonotype appeared many times. This chain joins TRBV5-1 and TRBJ2-1; 13 bases line up with TRBD2. CDR3 length: 15 amino acids. Germline trimming cut 3 bases from V and 7 bases from J; bases unmatched to any gene: 4. In germline, CDR1 is SGHRS, CDR2 YFSETQ. The CDR3 DNA sequence: TGCGCCAGCAGCTGGACTAGCGGGAGAGTGAATGAGCAGTTCTTC. Its protein is CASSWTSGRVNEQFF. Full variable domain (missing parts from reference TRBV5-1 and TRBJ2-1): KAGVTQTPRYLIKTRGQQVTLSCSPISGHRSVSWYQQTPGQGLQFLFEYFSETQRNKGNFPGRFSGRQFSNSRSEMNVSTLELGDSALYLCASSWTSGRVNEQFFGPGTRLTVL.

As to this clonotype: The junction and the germline gene differ at one end; a read error may be behind it. This chain connects TRBV28 to TRBJ2-5, with TRBD2 identical over 7 bases. The CDR3 runs to 14 residues. Germline V lookup: CDR1 MDHEN, CDR2 SYDVKM. CDR3 residues: CDSRGGRESETQYF. The CDR3 nucleotides are TGTGACAGCCGGGGCGGGAGAGAGTCAGAGACCCAGTACTTC.

This clonotype was seen many times. The chain links TRBV28 to TRBJ2-3, with D hard to call. V lost 5 bases and J lost 5, with 8 bases in between. The germline V gene has CDR1 MDHEN and CDR2 SYDVKM. CDR3 length: 12 amino acids. CDR3 sequence reads: CASSPRVDTQYF. The CDR3 bases are TGTGCCAGCAGTCCCCGCGTAGATACGCAGTATTTT.

In its sample, this clonotype was seen many times. The gene calls are TRBV5-6 and TRBJ1-2, with a possible D match to TRBD1 (5 bases). Germline values: CDR1 SGHDT, CDR2 YYEEEE. V lost 2 bases to trimming and J lost 0 bases, with 8 bases between them. The CDR3 spans 14 residues. CDR3 amino acids: CASSFQGTNYGYTF. The CDR3, as DNA: TGTGCCAGCAGCTTCCAGGGAACTAACTATGGCTACACCTTC.

A remark on this clonotype: It may be a read error: a sequence one base away is much more abundant. In DNA form, the CDR3 reads TGTGCCAGATCTCCCTCCTTACAGACGACCCAGTACTTC. This sequence encodes CARSPSLQTTQYF. The V and J genes are TRBV14 and TRBJ2-5; no firm D call. In germline, CDR1 is SGHDN, CDR2 FVKESK. Trimming stripped 9 bases from V and 7 bases from J, with 18 bases between. CDR3 length equals 13 residues.

This clonotype was seen at least ten times. The rearrangement joins TRBV20-1 to TRBJ1-1; D is uncertain. The CDR3 extends over 12 amino acids. Germline values: CDR1 DFQATT, CDR2 SNEGSKA (reference sequence). The V and J ends lost 5 bases and 0 bases respectively, with 7 bases between them. In DNA, the CDR3 is TGCAGTGCTGTAGAAATGAACACTGAAGCTTTCTTT. As protein: CSAVEMNTEAFF.

This clonotype was counted many times. The chain combines TRBV7-2 with TRBJ1-1; no clear D. This CDR3 has 17 amino acids. Trimming removed 1 base at V and 5 bases at J, with 20 bases between. CDR1 and CDR2 (germline): SGHTA, FQGNSA. The CDR3 coding sequence is TGTGCCAGCAGCTTAGTGGCGACGGGGAGTGGAAAGACTGAAGCTTTCTTT. This gives the protein CASSLVATGSGKTEAFF.

This clonotype has ten or more counts. The rearrangement uses TRBV24-1 and TRBJ2-3, with D possibly being TRBD2 (6 bases). Germline V gene lookup returns CDR1 KGHDR and CDR2 SFDVKD. There are 15 residues in the CDR3. Trimming took off 7 bases at V and 4 bases at J, with 17 bases between the two ends. CDR3 sequence reads: CATSQWEEGPDTQYF. The DNA of the CDR3 is TGTGCCACCAGCCAATGGGAGGAGGGTCCAGATACGCAGTATTTT.

Turning to this clonotype: One end of the junction varies from germline; a read error may be responsible. The V and J genes are TRBV9 and TRBJ2-1; possibly TRBD1 or TRBD2 for D (6 bases each). CDR3 size: 16 residues. From germline, CDR1 is SGDLS and CDR2 YYNGEE. This CDR3 is CASSLRLVGGHNEQLF. Here the CDR3 DNA reads TGTGCCAGCAGTTTGCGACTAGTTGGGGGACACAATGAGCAGCTATTC.

Ten or more counts support this clonotype. The rearrangement uses TRBV11-2 and TRBJ2-1, with 8 bases aligning to TRBD2. Germline lookup yields CDR1 SGHAT and CDR2 FQNNGV. The CDR3 length is 15 residues. Trimming removed 1 base from V and 2 bases from J; junction bases left unmatched: 1. The CDR3: CASSLVGLAYNEQFF. The CDR3 region has the DNA TGTGCCAGCAGCTTAGTGGGACTAGCCTACAATGAGCAGTTCTTC.

This clonotype has a count of ten or more. The gene calls are TRBV20-1 and TRBJ2-3; 15 nucleotides agree with TRBD2. From germline, CDR1 is DFQATT and CDR2 SNEGSKA (reference sequence). CDR3 length: 19 amino acids. The V segment lost 5 bases and the J segment 0 bases; nucleotides outside the gene matches: 12. The CDR3 DNA reads TGCAGTGCTGGGACTAGCGGGAGGCGCCACACTTCTAGCACAGATACGCAGTATTTT. Translation gives CSAGTSGRRHTSSTDTQYF.

As to this clonotype: An end of the junction differs from the germline gene, which may be a read error. The chain employs TRBV29-1 and TRBJ1-1, with D unclear. The germline gives CDR1 SQVTM, CDR2 ANQGSEA. The CDR3 loop spans 13 amino acids. The CDR3 loop reads CSGGPRANTEALF. In DNA, the CDR3 is TGCAGCGGTGGCCCGCGTGCGAACACTGAAGCTTTATTT.

This clonotype has ten or more counts. The chain combines TRBV15 with TRBJ1-1; D is unclear. The germline V gene has CDR1 LNHNV and CDR2 YYDKDF (reference sequence). V lost 0 bases and J 4 bases, leaving 18 bases between the germline ends. The CDR3 runs to 17 residues. Here the CDR3 reads CATSRDLSRLMGTEAFF. Written as DNA, the CDR3 is TGTGCCACCAGCAGAGATTTGTCCCGACTTATGGGCACTGAAGCTTTCTTT.

This clonotype appeared many times. The rearrangement joins TRBV5-1 to TRBJ2-2; no clear D gene. The V end lost 7 bases, the J end lost 4 bases, and 11 bases lay between the germline ends. The CDR3 totals 13 residues. Germline V gives CDR1 SGHRS, CDR2 YFSETQ. The CDR3 is CASLAGGTGELFF. The CDR3 bases are TGCGCCAGCTTAGCAGGTGGCACCGGGGAGCTGTTTTTT.

This clonotype was counted many times. This chain uses TRBV3-1 with TRBJ1-1; no clear D gene. This CDR3 region has 12 residues. The V gene's germline CDR1 is LGHDT and CDR2 YNNKEL (reference sequence). Trimming removed 3 bases at V and 5 bases at J, with 7 bases between. The CDR3 reads CASSQVGTEAFF. The CDR3 DNA is TGTGCCAGCAGCCAGGTGGGAACTGAAGCTTTCTTT. Combining the CDR3 with reference TRBV3-1 and TRBJ1-1 gives the whole variable domain DTAVSQTPKYLVTQMGNDKSIKCEQNLGHDTMYWYKQDSKKFLKIMFSYNNKELIINETVPNRFSPKSPDKAHLNLHINSLELGDSAVYFCASSQVGTEAFFGQGTRLTVV.

The sample holds many counts of this clonotype. The V call is TRBV20-1, the J call TRBJ1-2, with 8 nucleotides matching TRBD1. CDR1 is DFQATT, CDR2 SNEGSKA, per germline (reference sequence). After removal of 5 bases from V and 8 bases from J, the junction contained 16 bases not matched to a gene. This CDR3 is 15 amino acids long. CDR3 loop: CSASGSDRVSTGYTF. CDR3 bases: TGCAGTGCTTCGGGCTCGGACAGGGTTTCAACGGGCTACACCTTC.

This clonotype has ten or more counts. This rearrangement joins TRBV7-2 to TRBJ1-5, with D possibly being TRBD1 (5 bases). This CDR3 comprises 15 residues. The germline V and J ends were trimmed by 4 bases and 2 bases, with 12 bases remaining between them. Germline V gene sequence: CDR1 SGHTA, CDR2 FQGNSA. The DNA of the CDR3 is TGTGCCAGCAGCTCAAAACCGGGGCGCAATCAGCCCCAGCATTTT. Its translation is CASSSKPGRNQPQHF. The full variable domain, its missing parts supplied by reference TRBV7-2 and TRBJ1-5, is GAGVSQSPSNKVTEKGKDVELRCDPISGHTALYWYRQSLGQGLEFLIYFQGNSAPDKSGLPSDRFSAERTGGSVSTLTIQRTQQEDSAVYLCASSSKPGRNQPQHFGDGTRLSIL.

This clonotype was seen at least ten times. The V gene is TRBV5-1, the J gene TRBJ2-2; TRBD1 aligns across 11 bases. Looked up from germline, CDR1 is SGHRS and CDR2 is YFSETQ. This CDR3 is built from 15 residues. V lost 3 bases, J lost 5 bases, and 3 bases stayed unmatched. CDR3: CASSWDRGSTGELFF. The CDR3 bases are TGCGCCAGCAGCTGGGACAGGGGGTCTACCGGGGAGCTGTTTTTT.

This clonotype was counted ten times or more. The V gene is TRBV29-1, the J gene TRBJ1-1; no reliable D call. The CDR3 length is 13 residues. The V gene's germline CDR1 is SQVTM and CDR2 ANQGSEA. The V and J ends lost 2 bases and 5 bases respectively, with 12 bases between them. The CDR3 loop is CSVETGHGTEAFF. The DNA for the CDR3 is TGCAGCGTTGAAACCGGGCATGGGACTGAAGCTTTCTTT.

The sample holds many counts of this clonotype. The V call is TRBV7-6, the J call TRBJ1-6; TRBD1 might be the D (5 bases). The length of the CDR3 is 16 residues. V lost 1 base, J lost 9 bases, and 16 bases lay in between. The germline V gene encodes CDR1 SGHVS and CDR2 FNYEAQ. CDR3 loop: CASSLEVSGIGSPLHF. DNA for the CDR3: TGTGCCAGCAGCTTAGAGGTTTCAGGGATCGGTTCACCCCTCCACTTT. The whole variable domain, filled in from reference TRBV7-6 and TRBJ1-6, reads GAGVSQSPRYKVTKRGQDVALRCDPISGHVSLYWYRQALGQGPEFLTYFNYEAQQDKSGLPNDRFSAERPEGSISTLTIQRTEQRDSAMYRCASSLEVSGIGSPLHFGNGTRLTVT.

This clonotype occurred many times. CDR3 sequence: CASSFSSRGTGELFF. CDR3 nucleotides: TGCGCCAGCAGCTTCTCCAGTCGGGGCACCGGGGAGCTGTTTTTT. The genes are TRBV5-1 and TRBJ2-2; a weak D match, TRBD2 (5 bases). Trimming shortened V by 2 bases and J by 4 bases, and 12 bases separated the two germline ends. This CDR3 is built from 15 residues. The germline V gene has CDR1 SGHRS and CDR2 YFSETQ.